The 25 T cell receptor beta chains below were found in one sample sequenced in a study of T cell clusters in autoimmune cytopenias (dated by TCRdb to about 2019). Sequencing used an Illumina MiSeq. TRB rearrangements were amplified by multiplex PCR using a touch-down protocol with TRB-A and TRB-B primer pools mixed in one tube. The reads underwent TCRdb reprocessing, giving one record for each CDR3 protein sequence and no DNA. In this sample's table one finds more than 950 distinct CDR3 sequences. The ten largest clonotypes hold roughly 92% of the sample. For each sample, TRB amplification used approximately 230 ng of peripheral blood genomic DNA, equal to some 35,000 genome equivalents. What was sequenced was peripheral blood. The receptors stem from a human donor with an autoimmune cytopenia, with autoimmune hepatitis or in good health (not recorded which).

CDR3 loop: CASSEHYGPSGSTDTQYF. The genes are TRBV6-5 and TRBJ2-3; TCRdb lists TRBD2, though no DNA is available to test this call. The CDR3 has 18 residues. Looked up from germline, CDR1 is MNHEY and CDR2 is SVGAGI.

The chain joins TRBV27 to TRBJ1-2; TCRdb outputs TRBD1, but without DNA this stays unchecked. Germline V gives CDR1 MNHEY, CDR2 SMNVEV (reference sequence). The CDR3 sequence is 12 residues long. The CDR3 region is CASLDRAYGYTF.

The chain carries TRBV6-5 and TRBJ1-2; as DNA is missing, the TRBD1 call by TCRdb cannot be tested. This CDR3 is 14 amino acids long. Germline V gene sequence: CDR1 MNHEY, CDR2 SVGAGI. CDR3 residues: CASSPGGANYGYTF.

This chain joins TRBV6-5 and TRBJ2-7; the TCRdb call, TRBD2, lacks DNA for checking. This CDR3 has 16 amino acids. Looked up from germline, CDR1 is MNHEY and CDR2 is SVGAGI. CDR3 residues: CASSYGLAGSQREQYF.

This chain uses TRBV6-5 with TRBJ2-3. The germline CDR1 and CDR2 sequences are MNHEY and SVGAGI. The CDR3 contains 12 residues. This CDR3 reads CASSTSSDTQYF.

Considering frequency, this clonotype is medium-sized (0.01 to 0.1%). The rearrangement joins TRBV13 to TRBJ2-7; TCRdb gives TRBD2 as the D gene, but with no DNA this cannot be confirmed. The germline V gene has CDR1 PRHDT and CDR2 FYEKMQ (reference sequence). The length of the CDR3 is 12 residues. CDR3 residues: CASSRQEDEQYF. Full variable domain (outside the CDR3, taken from reference TRBV13 and TRBJ2-7): AAGVIQSPRHLIKEKRETATLKCYPIPRHDTVYWYQQGPGQDPQFLISFYEKMQSDKGSIPDRFSAQQFSDYHSELNMSSLELGDSALYFCASSRQEDEQYFGPGTRLTVT.

The chain joins TRBV19 to TRBJ2-7; TCRdb selects TRBD1, and the lack of DNA leaves this call unchecked. The CDR3 has 19 residues. CDR1 LNHDA and CDR2 SQIVND come from the germline V gene (reference sequence). The CDR3 here is CASSRVGGATSGATTRQYF. Full variable domain (missing parts from reference TRBV19 and TRBJ2-7): DGGITQSPKYLFRKEGQNVTLSCEQNLNHDAMYWYRQDPGQGLRLIYYSQIVNDFQKGDIAEGYSVSREKKESFPLTVTSAQKNPTAFYLCASSRVGGATSGATTRQYFGPGTRLTVT.

V is TRBV29-1 and J is TRBJ2-5. The CDR3 is made up of 11 amino acids. Germline CDR1 and CDR2: SQVTM and ANQGSEA. The CDR3 loop reads CSVVVLETQYF.

Judged by frequency, this clonotype is medium-sized (0.01 to 0.1%). This sequence joins TRBV6-5 and TRBJ2-3; TCRdb gives TRBD1 as the D gene, but with no DNA this cannot be confirmed. CDR3 length: 20 residues. Germline lookup yields CDR1 MNHEY and CDR2 SVGAGI. This chain's CDR3 is CASSYSRGTVFLHSTDTQYF.

According to its frequency, this clonotype is medium-sized. The chain recombines TRBV29-1 with TRBJ2-1; the D gene TCRdb calls, TRBD1, cannot be checked with no DNA. Germline lookup yields CDR1 SQVTM and CDR2 ANQGSEA. The CDR3 loop spans 13 amino acids. The CDR3 sequence: CSVVGGESNEQFF.

V and J are TRBV10-3 and TRBJ2-2; the TRBD2 assignment by TCRdb is unverifiable without DNA. Germline CDR1 is ENHRY and CDR2 is SYGVKD. The CDR3 totals 14 residues. Here the CDR3 reads CAIRGTSDGGELFF.

This rearrangement joins TRBV19 to TRBJ1-5; TCRdb reports TRBD1, a call that lacks DNA to check it against. The CDR3 consists of 13 residues. Germline CDR1 and CDR2: LNHDA and SQIVND (reference sequence). The CDR3 is CASRDMGHQPQHF. The entire variable domain, with the rest obtained from reference TRBV19 and TRBJ1-5, is as follows: DGGITQSPKYLFRKEGQNVTLSCEQNLNHDAMYWYRQDPGQGLRLIYYSQIVNDFQKGDIAEGYSVSREKKESFPLTVTSAQKNPTAFYLCASRDMGHQPQHFGDGTRLSIL.

In terms of frequency, this clonotype is medium-sized (0.01 to 0.1%). This chain's CDR3 is CSVEDGPGAEETQYF. The chain recombines TRBV29-1 with TRBJ2-5; the TCRdb call, TRBD1, lacks DNA for checking. The CDR3 is 15 residues long. Germline CDR1 is SQVTM and CDR2 is ANQGSEA.

The rearrangement uses TRBV6-1 and TRBJ1-4. This CDR3 is 18 amino acids long. CDR1 and CDR2 (germline): MNHNS, SASEGT. CDR3 sequence reads: CASSGGLAGGKNTGELFF.

This clonotype is labeled medium-sized based on frequency. The CDR3: CSVAAGRFANEQFF. This chain connects TRBV20-1 to TRBJ2-1; TCRdb's D gene call, TRBD2, goes unchecked for lack of DNA. CDR3 size: 14 residues. Germline CDR1 reads DFQATT; CDR2 reads SNEGSKA (reference sequence).

The V gene is TRBV6-5, the J gene TRBJ2-1; TCRdb indicates TRBD1, and absent DNA this call remains unverified. The CDR3 spans 14 residues. Germline V gives CDR1 MNHEY, CDR2 SVGAGI. CDR3: CASSYGAGALWQFF.

The chain uses TRBV5-6 and TRBJ2-7; TCRdb returns TRBD1, unconfirmable since there is no DNA. The CDR3 runs to 16 residues. Germline CDR1 SGHDT, CDR2 YYEEEE. The CDR3: CASSLGRRTGSYEQYF.

The V gene is TRBV19, the J gene TRBJ2-7; with no DNA, the TCRdb D assignment of TRBD1 cannot be verified. The CDR3 has 13 amino acids. CDR1 is LNHDA and CDR2 is SQIVND in the germline V gene (reference sequence). The CDR3 loop reads CASRSGQAYEQYF.

This chain links TRBV4-1 with TRBJ2-1; TCRdb designates TRBD2, a call that cannot be tested without DNA. CDR3 length: 15 amino acids. CDR1 and CDR2 from the germline V gene are MGHRA and YSYEKL. The CDR3 region is CASTLLADSYNEQFF.

Frequency places this clonotype as medium-sized. The chain couples TRBV28 to TRBJ2-1; absent DNA, TCRdb's TRBD1 call cannot be checked. Germline V gene sequence: CDR1 MDHEN, CDR2 SYDVKM. The CDR3 loop spans 12 amino acids. The CDR3 sequence: CASSPRENEQFF.

This sequence joins TRBV30 and TRBJ1-1; checking the TCRdb D call of TRBD1 is not possible without DNA. Germline V gene lookup returns CDR1 GTSNPN and CDR2 SVGIG (reference sequence). The CDR3 spans 13 residues. CDR3: CAWMGHENTEAFF.

The chain combines TRBV12-3 or TRBV12-4 with TRBJ2-1; TCRdb picks TRBD1, but there is no DNA to check that call. The CDR3 is made up of 11 amino acids. The CDR3 sequence is CASSPGTAQFF.

CDR3 sequence: CASSISPPRGTNYGYTF. The chain links TRBV19 to TRBJ1-2; there is no DNA to check the TCRdb D call of TRBD1. The CDR3 length is 17 residues. CDR1 and CDR2 (germline): LNHDA, SQIVND (reference sequence).

V gene TRBV4-1 combines with J gene TRBJ2-3. Germline values: CDR1 MGHRA, CDR2 YSYEKL. The length of the CDR3 is 15 residues. The CDR3 sequence: CASSQVPGFTDTQYF.

The chain carries TRBV5-1 and TRBJ1-1. The CDR3 consists of 13 residues. CDR1 SGHRS and CDR2 YFSETQ come from the germline V gene. The CDR3: CASSFTGGSEAFF.